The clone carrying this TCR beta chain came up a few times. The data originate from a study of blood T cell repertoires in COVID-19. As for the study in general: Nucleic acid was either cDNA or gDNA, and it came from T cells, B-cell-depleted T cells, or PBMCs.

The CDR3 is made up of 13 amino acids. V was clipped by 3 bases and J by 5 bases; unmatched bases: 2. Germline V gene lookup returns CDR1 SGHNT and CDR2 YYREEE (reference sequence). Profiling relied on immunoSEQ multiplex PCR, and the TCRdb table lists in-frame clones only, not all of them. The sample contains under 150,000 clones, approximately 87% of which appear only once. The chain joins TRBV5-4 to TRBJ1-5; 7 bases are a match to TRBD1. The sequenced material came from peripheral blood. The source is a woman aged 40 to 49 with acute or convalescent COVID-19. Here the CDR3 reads CASSSDRDQPQHF. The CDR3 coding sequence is TGTGCCAGCAGCTCCGACAGGGATCAGCCCCAGCATTTT. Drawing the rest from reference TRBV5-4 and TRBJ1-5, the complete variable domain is ETGVTQSPTHLIKTRGQQVTLRCSSQSGHNTVSWYQQALGQGPQFIFQYYREEENGRGNFPPRFSGLQFPNYSSELNVNALELDDSALYLCASSSDRDQPQHFGDGTRLSIL.